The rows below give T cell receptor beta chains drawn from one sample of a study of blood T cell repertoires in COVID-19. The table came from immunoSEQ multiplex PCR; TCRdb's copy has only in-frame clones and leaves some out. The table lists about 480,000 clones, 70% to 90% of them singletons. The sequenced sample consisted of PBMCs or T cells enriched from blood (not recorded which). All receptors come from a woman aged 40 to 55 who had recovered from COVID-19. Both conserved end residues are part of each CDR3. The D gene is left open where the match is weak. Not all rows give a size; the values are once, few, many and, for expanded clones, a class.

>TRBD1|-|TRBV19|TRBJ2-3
TGTGCCAGTAGTATAGGATTAAGCGACAGGGGGATGACAGATACGCAGTATTTT
CASSIGLSDRGMTDTQYF
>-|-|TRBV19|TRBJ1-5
TGTGCCAGTAGTATGAGGGAAGGGAATCAGCCCCAGCATTTT
CASSMREGNQPQHF
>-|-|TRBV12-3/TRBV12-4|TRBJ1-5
TGTGCCAGCAGGCGACTCCCCAATCAGCCCCAGCATTTT
CASRRLPNQPQHF
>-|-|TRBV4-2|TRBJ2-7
TGTGCCAGCAGCCAACCGGGAGATATGTACGACGAGCAGTACTTC
CASSQPGDMYDEQYF
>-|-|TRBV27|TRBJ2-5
TGTGCCAGCAGTTCATTCGGGGTAGAGACCCAGTACTTC
CASSSFGVETQYF
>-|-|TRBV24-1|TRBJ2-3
TGTGCCACCGCCGGCGGGACCTACCACATGGATACGCAGTATTTT
CATAGGTYHMDTQYF
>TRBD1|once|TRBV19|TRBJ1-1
TGTGCCAGTAGGCTAACAGGGGTGGGTAACACTGAAGCTTTCTTT
CASRLTGVGNTEAFF
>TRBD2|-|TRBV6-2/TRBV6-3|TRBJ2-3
TGTGCCAGCAGTTTAGGGACTAGGGATACCTTATATACGCAGTATTTT
CASSLGTRDTLYTQYF
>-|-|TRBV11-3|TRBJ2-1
TGTGCCAGCGGCGGGAATCCTGACTCCTACAATGAGCAGTTCTTC
CASGGNPDSYNEQFF
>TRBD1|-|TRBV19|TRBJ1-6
TGTGCCAGTAGTACCGCAGGGACAGGGGTTTCCTATAATTCACCCCTCCACTTT
CASSTAGTGVSYNSPLHF
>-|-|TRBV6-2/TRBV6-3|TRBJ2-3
TGTGCCAGCAGCCCCGGCCATGGAGCCCCGGTGAGAGATACGCAGTATTTT
CASSPGHGAPVRDTQYF
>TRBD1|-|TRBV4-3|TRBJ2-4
TGCGCCAGCAGCCAACATCGACAGGGTTTCGCCAAAAACATTCAGTACTTC
CASSQHRQGFAKNIQYF
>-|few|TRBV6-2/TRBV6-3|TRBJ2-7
TGTGCCAGCAGTTTGCGGGCCTACGAGCAGTACTTC
CASSLRAYEQYF
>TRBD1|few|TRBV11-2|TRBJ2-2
TGTGCCAGCAGCTTAGTCCCTCGGACAGGGCCCGGGGAGCTGTTTTTT
CASSLVPRTGPGELFF
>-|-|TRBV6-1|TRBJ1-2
TGTGCCAGCAGTGACAGCTCTAGGGGCTACACCTTC
CASSDSSRGYTF
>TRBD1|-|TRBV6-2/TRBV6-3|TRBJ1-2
TGTGCCAGCAGTGAGGCCGGGACAGGGGGCCGATATAGAAACTATGGCTACACCTTC
CASSEAGTGGRYRNYGYTF
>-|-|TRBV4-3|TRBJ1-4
TGCGCCAGCAGCCAAGGGGCAGGGACTCGGGAAAAACTGTTTTTT
CASSQGAGTREKLFF
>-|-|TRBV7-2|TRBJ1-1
TGTGCCAGCAGCCCCCCGGGACTCACGAACACTGAAGCTTTCTTT
CASSPPGLTNTEAFF
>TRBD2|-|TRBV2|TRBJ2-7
TGTGCCACCAGGTTTGTGGGTGCCGGGAGGGCCAGGTACGAGCAGTACTTC
CATRFVGAGRARYEQYF
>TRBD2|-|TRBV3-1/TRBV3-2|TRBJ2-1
TGTGCCAGCAGCCAACCACGACTAGCGGGGATGCTTGAGCAGTTCTTC
CASSQPRLAGMLEQFF
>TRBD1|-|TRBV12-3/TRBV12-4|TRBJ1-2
TGTGCCAGCGGACAGGGACCTAACTATGGCTACACCTTC
CASGQGPNYGYTF
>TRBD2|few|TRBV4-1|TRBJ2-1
TGCGCCAGCAGCCAAGGCAGTCTAGCGGACAATGAGCAGTTCTTC
CASSQGSLADNEQFF
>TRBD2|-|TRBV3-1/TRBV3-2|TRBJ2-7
TGTGCCAGCAGCCTGGGACTAGCGGGAGGGCCCAGAGACGAGCAGTACTTC
CASSLGLAGGPRDEQYF
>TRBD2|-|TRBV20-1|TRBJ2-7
TGCAGTGCTAGTGTCTTACCCGGACTAGCGGCCTACGAGCAGTACTTC
CSASVLPGLAAYEQYF
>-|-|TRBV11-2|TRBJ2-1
TGTGCCAGCAGCTTAGATCTGTGGAGCCGGGGGGCGTACAATGAGCAGTTCTTC
CASSLDLWSRGAYNEQFF
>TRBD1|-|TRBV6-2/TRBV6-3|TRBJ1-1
TGTGCCAGCAGCCGCTCAACCGGGACAGGGAACACTGAAGCTTTCTTT
CASSRSTGTGNTEAFF
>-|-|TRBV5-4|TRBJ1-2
TGTGCCAGCAGCTTGGCGGGCAGTTGGAGGAATGGCTACACCTTC
CASSLAGSWRNGYTF
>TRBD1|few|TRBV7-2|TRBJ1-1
TGTGCCAGCAGCCGGGACAGTTTTAACACTGAAGCTTTCTTT
CASSRDSFNTEAFF
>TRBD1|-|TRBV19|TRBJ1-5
TGTGCCAGTAGCTGGGACAGGAGAAGCAATCAGCCCCAGCATTTT
CASSWDRRSNQPQHF
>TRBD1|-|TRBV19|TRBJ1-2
TGTGCCAGTAGTATAGACCGGAGGGGGCCACGGCCCAACTATGGCTACACCTTC
CASSIDRRGPRPNYGYTF
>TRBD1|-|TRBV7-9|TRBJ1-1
TGTGCCAGCAGCTTGTTGCAGGGGGCGCTTACGAAAGCTTTCTTT
CASSLLQGALTKAFF
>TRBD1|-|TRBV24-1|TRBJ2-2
TGTGCCACCAGTGATTGGGGGACAGGGTTTGGGACCGGGGAGCTGTTTTTT
CATSDWGTGFGTGELFF
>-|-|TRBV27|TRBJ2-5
TGTGCCAGCAGTTTATCCGTCCAGTTCCAAGAGACCCAGTACTTC
CASSLSVQFQETQYF
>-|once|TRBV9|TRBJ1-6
TGTGCCAGCAGCGTATCGAATTCACCCCTCCACTTT
CASSVSNSPLHF
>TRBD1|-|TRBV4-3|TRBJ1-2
TGCGCCAGCAGCCAAGAATCGAAACAGGGGGCTAACTATGGCTACACCTTC
CASSQESKQGANYGYTF
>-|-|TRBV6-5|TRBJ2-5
TGTGCCAGCAGCCTCCCCGGTAATCCAACCTACTTC
CASSLPGNPTYF
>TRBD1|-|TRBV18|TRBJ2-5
TGTGCCAGCTCACACTGGGACAGCAAAGAGACCCAGTACTTC
CASSHWDSKETQYF
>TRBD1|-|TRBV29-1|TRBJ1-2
TGCAGCGTGGGACAGGGGCTTGGCTATGGCTACACCTTC
CSVGQGLGYGYTF
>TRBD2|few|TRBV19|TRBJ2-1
TGTGCCAGTAGTATGAGAAGACTAGCGGAAGACTACAATGAGCAGTTCTTC
CASSMRRLAEDYNEQFF
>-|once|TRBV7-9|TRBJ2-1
TGTGCCAGCAGCTTCGACTACGCCTTCAACAATGAGCAGTTCTTC
CASSFDYAFNNEQFF
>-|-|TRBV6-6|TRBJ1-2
TGTGCAGAGCAACGAGCCCCTAACTATGGCTACACCTTC
CAEQRAPNYGYTF
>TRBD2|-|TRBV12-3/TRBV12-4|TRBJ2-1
TGTGCCGTCACCGGGACTAGCGGGAGGCAGTTCTTC
CAVTGTSGRQFF
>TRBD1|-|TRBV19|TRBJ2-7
TGTGCCAGTAGCCCGGATCCGGGACAGGGCGCGTTCGAGCAGTACTTC
CASSPDPGQGAFEQYF
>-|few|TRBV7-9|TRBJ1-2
TGTGCCACACGCACATCGAACTATGGCTACACCTTC
CATRTSNYGYTF
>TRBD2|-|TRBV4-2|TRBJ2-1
TGTGCCAGCAGCCAAGCCGTCTGGACTAGCGGTTACAATGAGCAGTTCTTC
CASSQAVWTSGYNEQFF
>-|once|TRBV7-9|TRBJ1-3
TGTGCCAGCAGCTTATCGGGGGGAAACACCATATATTTT
CASSLSGGNTIYF
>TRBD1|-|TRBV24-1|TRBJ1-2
TGTGCCACCAGTGATACCAGGACAGGGCCCGGCTACACCTTC
CATSDTRTGPGYTF
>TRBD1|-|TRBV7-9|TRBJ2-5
TGTGCCAGCGGAAGAACAGGGGTTCAAGAGACCCAGTACTTC
CASGRTGVQETQYF
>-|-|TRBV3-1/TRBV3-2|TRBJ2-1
TGTGCCAGCAGCCATGCTAGCTCCTACAATGAGCAGTTCTTC
CASSHASSYNEQFF
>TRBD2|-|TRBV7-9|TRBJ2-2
TGTGCCAGCAGCTGGGGACTACTTCCCGGGGAGCTGTTTTTT
CASSWGLLPGELFF
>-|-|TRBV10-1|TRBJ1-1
TGCGCCAGCAGTCTCTCACAGAACACTGAAGCTTTCTTT
CASSLSQNTEAFF